These 8 T cell receptor beta chains share one sample of origin, sequenced in a study of blood T cell repertoires in COVID-19. The repertoire was sequenced with immunoSEQ multiplex PCR; TCRdb's copy has only in-frame clones and lacks some. Of 110,000 or so clones in the sample, 75% to 90% were seen once. Sample: peripheral blood. The receptors come from a woman aged 55 to 70 with COVID-19, enrolled during active disease.

CDR3 sequence: CASSGLRKQFF. The CDR3 nucleotides read TGTGCCAGCAGTGGTCTGAGGAAGCAGTTCTTC. This chain connects TRBV25-1 to TRBJ2-1; D remains unclear. The V end lost 4 bases, the J end lost 11 bases, and 9 bases lay between the germline ends. This CDR3 is built from 11 residues. The germline V gene has CDR1 MGHDK and CDR2 SYGVNS.

This chain joins TRBV5-1 and TRBJ1-1; 8 bases agree with TRBD1. Per the germline V gene, CDR1 is SGHRS and CDR2 is YFSETQ. This CDR3 region has 16 residues. V trimming: 5 bases; J trimming: 8 bases; junction bases outside the gene matches: 17. This CDR3 reads CASSSGTGVREREAFF. CDR3 nucleotides: TGCGCCAGCAGTTCCGGGACAGGCGTCCGGGAACGAGAAGCTTTCTTT.

The chain is built from TRBV19 and TRBJ1-5; 12 positions agree with TRBD1. V shed 7 bases, J shed 5 bases, and the junction held 12 bases outside the gene matches. The CDR3 is made up of 17 amino acids. CDR1 LNHDA and CDR2 SQIVND come from the germline V gene (reference sequence). The chain's CDR3 is CASTSPPGQGADQPQHF. Written as DNA, the CDR3 is TGTGCCAGTACCTCACCCCCGGGACAGGGGGCTGATCAGCCCCAGCATTTT.

V and J are TRBV12-5 and TRBJ2-3, with 7 nucleotides matching TRBD1. The V gene end was trimmed by 2 bases and the J gene end by 4 bases; junction bases not matched to a gene: 12. This CDR3 comprises 17 residues. Germline CDR1 and CDR2: LGHNT and FRNRAP. CDR3 in amino acids: CASGLYESWQGADTQYF. The CDR3 bases are TGTGCTAGTGGTTTGTACGAGAGTTGGCAGGGGGCAGATACGCAGTATTTT.

The CDR3 nucleotides are TGTGCCAGCTCACCACGGGCGGGGGATGGCTACACCTTC. Translating it yields CASSPRAGDGYTF. This chain connects TRBV18 to TRBJ1-2, with D maybe TRBD1 (5 bases). There are 13 residues in the CDR3. Germline CDR1 reads KGHSH; CDR2 reads LQKENI. Trimming stripped 1 base from V and 6 bases from J, with 9 bases between. Full variable domain (remainder filled in from reference TRBV18 and TRBJ1-2): NAGVMQNPRHLVRRRGQEARLRCSPMKGHSHVYWYRQLPEEGLKFMVYLQKENIIDESGMPKERFSAEFPKEGPSILRIQQVVRGDSAAYFCASSPRAGDGYTFGSGTRLTVV.

The chain employs TRBV12-5 and TRBJ1-1; TRBD1 agrees at 7 bases. The V gene end was trimmed by 1 base and the J gene end by 7 bases; junction bases not matched to a gene: 9. The CDR3 has 15 amino acids. CDR1 is LGHNT, CDR2 FRNRAP, per germline. CDR3 region: CASGLGMTGRCEAFF. CDR3 nucleotide sequence: TGTGCTAGTGGTTTGGGGATGACAGGGAGGTGTGAAGCTTTCTTT.

J is TRBJ2-3 and V is TRBV5-4; TRBD2 agrees at 7 bases. The CDR3 has 16 residues. Looked up from germline, CDR1 is SGHNT and CDR2 is YYREEE (reference sequence). Trimming took 0 bases from V and 3 from J; bases not matched to a gene: 7. The CDR3: CASSLGYGGSTDTQYF. The CDR3 DNA reads as TGTGCCAGCAGCTTGGGATACGGGGGGTCAACAGATACGCAGTATTTT.

As DNA, the CDR3 is TGTGCCAGCAGTGCGGGACAGGGTCGCGACGAGCAGTACTTC. It encodes CASSAGQGRDEQYF. The chain is built from TRBV6-1 and TRBJ2-7, with 9 positions matching TRBD1. Germline V gene sequence: CDR1 MNHNS, CDR2 SASEGT. The CDR3 contains 14 residues. V shed 4 bases, J shed 5 bases, and the junction held 6 bases outside the gene matches.